The sequence of this T cell receptor beta chain was determined in a study of blood T cell repertoires in COVID-19. In the study overall: The samples span acute and convalescent COVID-19 from the United States, Italy and Spain. T cells, B-cell-depleted T cells, or PBMCs supplied cDNA or gDNA.

From germline, CDR1 is MNHEY and CDR2 SVGAGI. CDR3 length equals 13 residues. Trimming stripped 4 bases from V and 2 bases from J, with 8 bases between. Original data processing: Estimation of nucleated cell counts relied on the amplification of reference gene primers. Generated by immunoSEQ multiplex PCR, the TCRdb table keeps only in-frame clones and is missing some. V and J calls and clone size are given by that table; D and trimming were obtained from the DNA. This table holds approximately 110,000 clones, roughly 80% found once. This clone was detected only once. Sequenced input: peripheral blood. This chain links TRBV6-5 with TRBJ1-1, with D unresolved. This sequence originates from a woman at least 80 years old with acute or convalescent COVID-19. The chain's CDR3 is CASSLLVNTEAFF. In DNA form, the CDR3 reads TGTGCCAGCAGTTTACTGGTAAACACTGAAGCTTTCTTT.